This T cell receptor (beta chain) was recorded in a study of technical replicates of blood from four donors. V lost 6 bases to trimming and J lost 6 bases; unmatched junction nucleotides: 8. The CDR3 length is 14 residues. The V gene's germline CDR1 is MGHDK and CDR2 SYGVNS. Libraries were prepared by immunoSEQ multiplex PCR; TCRdb keeps only in-frame clonotypes and omits some of them. Among under 90,000 clones listed, roughly 96% were seen once. Source material: T cells isolated from PBMCs. The clonotype was recovered from a human donor in good health. This rearrangement joins TRBV25-1 to TRBJ2-3; 8 positions match TRBD2. The CDR3 sequence: CASRTGTSYDTQYF. CDR3 in DNA: TGTGCCAGCAGGACCGGGACTAGTTATGATACGCAGTATTTT.